The 21 T cell receptor beta chains below come from one sample, sequenced in a study of T cell repertoires in cytomegalovirus infection. For these TCRs, the target antigens are not known. TCRdb fed the reads into MiXCR, producing one record per CDR3 protein. The sample has a few hundred thousand distinct CDR3 sequences, more than 20% seen once. The sample here was cultured PBMCs, taken from culture after CMV antigen stimulation. The origin of the receptors is a human donor in good health (CMV status not recorded). Some clones in this sample may be carry-over from other donors' samples.

The sample holds a few counts of this clonotype. This chain connects TRBV28 to TRBJ2-1; 9 nucleotides agree with TRBD2. The CDR3 extends over 17 amino acids. Trimming at V came to 6 bases and at J to 8 bases, leaving 17 bases not matched to a gene. Germline V lookup: CDR1 MDHEN, CDR2 SYDVKM. In DNA, the CDR3 is TGTGCCAGCAGCCTATGGGGGAGTAGCGGGAGTGGAGATGAGCAGTTCTTC. Its protein is CASSLWGSSGSGDEQFF.

This clonotype was picked up a small number of times. V gene TRBV30 combines with J gene TRBJ2-1; D gene unclear. Trimming removed 0 bases at V and 6 bases at J, with 9 bases between. The germline gives CDR1 GTSNPN, CDR2 SVGIG (reference sequence). This CDR3 spans 13 amino acids. The CDR3 nucleotides read TGTGCCTGGAGTGTACTGGACGGCAATGAGCAGTTCTTC. Protein product: CAWSVLDGNEQFF.

This clonotype was detected ten times or more. V and J are TRBV7-9 and TRBJ1-6, with unresolved D. The CDR3 runs 13 residues. Trimming removed 5 bases at V and 7 bases at J, with 9 bases between. Germline values: CDR1 SEHNR, CDR2 FQNEAQ (reference sequence). CDR3 DNA: TGTGCCAGCAGCGTTGATGGGAATTCACCCCTCCACTTT. This gives the protein CASSVDGNSPLHF.

The chain joins TRBV25-1 to TRBJ2-3, with a weak D call TRBD1 (6 bases). Trimming cost V 7 bases and J 4 bases, with 18 bases left between them. Germline V CDR1 and CDR2: MGHDK, SYGVNS. This CDR3 contains 15 residues. The CDR3 DNA sequence: TGTGCCAGCAAAAAACAGGGTTATAGGTCAGATACGCAGTATTTT. Its translation: CASKKQGYRSDTQYF.

This chain joins TRBV11-2 and TRBJ2-3; no definite D call. This CDR3 comprises 15 residues. The V end was cut by 1 base, the J end by 2 bases, with 10 bases between. Germline loops: CDR1 SGHAT, CDR2 FQNNGV. The CDR3 DNA follows: TGTGCCAGCAGCTTAGGTTCGTACCCCACAGATACGCAGTATTTT. Translated: CASSLGSYPTDTQYF.

This clonotype showed up just a few times. This sequence joins TRBV11-3 and TRBJ2-1; TRBD2 matches 12 bases. CDR1 is SGHNT and CDR2 is YENEEA in the germline V gene. The CDR3 spans 17 residues. Trimming took 2 bases from V and 6 from J; bases not matched to a gene: 8. In nucleotides, the CDR3 is TGTGCCAGCAGCTTAAGACTAGCGGGAGCTTCTATCAATGAGCAGTTCTTC. Its protein product is CASSLRLAGASINEQFF.

This clonotype came up a few times. Written as DNA, the CDR3 is TGTGCCAGCAGCAAGCGCCTAGGGACAGTGAACACCGGGGAGCTGTTTTTT. The encoded protein is CASSKRLGTVNTGELFF. The V call is TRBV6-2 or TRBV6-3, the J call TRBJ2-2; 7 positions agree with TRBD1. The V gene end was trimmed by 6 bases and the J gene end by 1 base; junction bases not matched to a gene: 11. This CDR3 region has 17 residues. Germline assignment: CDR1 MNHEY and CDR2 SVGEGT.

In its sample, this clonotype was seen a few times. The genes are TRBV2 and TRBJ1-1; D not resolved. From germline, CDR1 is SNHLY and CDR2 FYNNEI. V dropped 4 bases and J dropped 3 bases, with 9 bases sitting between them. This CDR3 has 13 residues. CDR3 nucleotides: TGTGCCAGCAGTGTGTCAGAGTACACTGAAGCTTTCTTT. The encoded protein is CASSVSEYTEAFF.

The rearrangement links TRBV11-2 to TRBJ2-2, with 7 nucleotides matching TRBD1. In germline, CDR1 is SGHAT, CDR2 FQNNGV. The CDR3 loop spans 13 amino acids. With 5 bases clipped from V and 8 bases from J, the junction kept 5 bases outside the gene matches. The CDR3 sequence is CASSADRAGELFF. The CDR3 nucleotides read TGTGCCAGCAGCGCCGACAGGGCAGGGGAGCTGTTTTTT.

The J gene is TRBJ2-7, the V gene TRBV6-5; 13 bases line up with TRBD2. V lost 2 bases to trimming and J lost 7 bases; unmatched junction nucleotides: 11. The CDR3 runs 17 residues. Germline CDR1 MNHEY, CDR2 SVGAGI. The DNA of the CDR3 is TGTGCCAGCAGTTACATTTTTGGGACTAGCGGGATTAATGAGCAGTACTTC. Its protein is CASSYIFGTSGINEQYF.

This clonotype came up a few times. J is TRBJ1-2 and V is TRBV7-2, with 9 bases that match TRBD1. Looked up from germline, CDR1 is SGHTA and CDR2 is FQGNSA. This CDR3 has 15 amino acids. After removal of 5 bases from V and 7 bases from J, the junction contained 11 bases not matched to a gene. CDR3 sequence reads: CASSDYGTGSRGYTF. DNA for the CDR3: TGTGCCAGCAGCGACTATGGGACAGGGAGTCGTGGCTACACCTTC.

This clonotype was counted ten times or more. V is TRBV7-2 and J is TRBJ1-2; D is unresolved. CDR3 size: 13 residues. V lost 5 bases and J lost 3, with 10 bases in between. Germline V CDR1 and CDR2: SGHTA, FQGNSA. In DNA, the CDR3 is TGTGCCAGCAGCAACGACCGGGACTATGGCTACACCTTC. It yields the protein CASSNDRDYGYTF.

The chain employs TRBV19 and TRBJ2-3; 7 positions match TRBD1. Germline loops: CDR1 LNHDA, CDR2 SQIVND (reference sequence). The trim removed 5 bases at V and 4 bases at J, leaving 9 bases unmatched. This CDR3 is 15 amino acids long. The CDR3 here is CASSGYRGTPDTQYF. CDR3 nucleotides: TGTGCCAGTAGTGGGTACAGGGGTACCCCAGATACGCAGTATTTT. Full variable domain (rest looked up from reference TRBV19 and TRBJ2-3): DGGITQSPKYLFRKEGQNVTLSCEQNLNHDAMYWYRQDPGQGLRLIYYSQIVNDFQKGDIAEGYSVSREKKESFPLTVTSAQKNPTAFYLCASSGYRGTPDTQYFGPGTRLTVL.

V is TRBV12-5 and J is TRBJ1-1; D is undetermined. Trimming removed 6 bases at V and 3 bases at J, with 26 bases between. Germline V CDR1 and CDR2: LGHNT, FRNRAP. This CDR3 spans 18 amino acids. The CDR3 is CASGQSIDRNQKDTEAFF. CDR3 DNA sequence: TGTGCTAGTGGCCAATCCATAGACCGGAATCAGAAAGACACTGAAGCTTTCTTT.

The sample holds many counts of this clonotype. V gene TRBV7-2 combines with J gene TRBJ2-7, with 8 positions matching TRBD2. CDR3 length equals 16 residues. V lost 1 base to trimming and J lost 2 bases; unmatched junction nucleotides: 7. CDR1 is SGHTA and CDR2 is FQGNSA in the germline V gene. In nucleotides, the CDR3 is TGTGCCAGCAGCTTAGACTCCGGGAGGGCGGCCTACGAGCAGTACTTC. It encodes CASSLDSGRAAYEQYF. Based on the CDR3 plus reference TRBV7-2 and TRBJ2-7, the full variable domain is GAGVSQSPSNKVTEKGKDVELRCDPISGHTALYWYRQSLGQGLEFLIYFQGNSAPDKSGLPSDRFSAERTGGSVSTLTIQRTQQEDSAVYLCASSLDSGRAAYEQYFGPGTRLTVT.

This chain joins TRBV10-2 and TRBJ1-4, with D perhaps TRBD1 (5 bases). Germline assignment: CDR1 WSHSY and CDR2 SAAADI. The V end was cut by 3 bases, the J end by 7 bases, with 24 bases between. The CDR3 has 18 residues. The CDR3 here is CASSEGGARRSSREKLFF. CDR3 nucleotide sequence: TGCGCCAGCAGTGAAGGAGGGGCGCGTCGCTCGAGCCGTGAAAAACTGTTTTTT.

The J gene is TRBJ2-7, the V gene TRBV9; D possibly matches TRBD1 or TRBD2 (5 bases each). Germline-derived CDR1 and CDR2 are SGDLS and YYNGEE. Trimming shortened V by 0 bases and J by 5 bases, and 27 bases separated the two germline ends. There are 19 residues in the CDR3. The CDR3 coding sequence is TGTGCCAGCAGCGTAGCTACGAGGGCCGGTTGTGCAGGGCGAAACGAGCAGTACTTC. It translates to CASSVATRAGCAGRNEQYF.

The chain uses TRBV7-9 and TRBJ2-4, with TRBD2 matching 7 bases. After removal of 2 bases from V and 6 bases from J, the junction contained 10 bases not matched to a gene. CDR1 is SEHNR, CDR2 FQNEAQ, per germline (reference sequence). This CDR3 is 16 amino acids long. The CDR3 DNA follows: TGTGCCAGCAGCTTACAAGATCTAACGGGGGGAAACATTCAGTACTTC. The encoded protein is CASSLQDLTGGNIQYF.

This clonotype was counted at least ten times. This chain uses TRBV19 with TRBJ2-1; no reliable D call. In germline, CDR1 is LNHDA, CDR2 SQIVND (reference sequence). The CDR3 totals 14 residues. Trimming removed 3 bases from V and 1 base from J, with 7 bases in between. In DNA form, the CDR3 reads TGTGCCAGTAGTATGGGCTATTCCTACAATGAGCAGTTCTTC. This sequence encodes CASSMGYSYNEQFF.

The chain joins TRBV14 to TRBJ2-7; D ambiguous. V lost 1 base and J 2 bases, leaving 9 bases between the germline ends. Germline V lookup: CDR1 SGHDN, CDR2 FVKESK. The CDR3 extends over 14 amino acids. The chain's CDR3 is CASSQGWSTYEQYF. CDR3 coding DNA: TGTGCCAGCAGCCAAGGGTGGTCCACCTACGAGCAGTACTTC.

This clonotype came up many times. J is TRBJ2-5 and V is TRBV11-2; D perhaps matches TRBD2 (5 bases). Germline CDR1 SGHAT, CDR2 FQNNGV. The CDR3 totals 15 residues. V lost 5 bases to trimming and J lost 5 bases, with 18 bases between them. The CDR3 bases are TGTGCCAGCAGCGCAACGGTGGGAGTGAGGGAGACCCAGTACTTC. Translated, it gives CASSATVGVRETQYF.